This T cell receptor (beta chain) comes out of a study of regulatory T cells in long-lasting Graves disease. Specified time point: newly diagnosed GD, antithyroid drugs for less than 3 months. PBMC-extracted RNA yielded the TCR library. The CDR3 is 15 amino acids. The germline V gene encodes CDR1 SQVTM and CDR2 ANQGSEA. The J segment lost 7 bases and the V segment lost 3 bases, leaving 14 bases of the junction unmatched. iRepertoire HTBI primers and Arm-PCR of CDR3 regions built TCR beta libraries. In TCRdb, the multiplex PCR reads were re-called with MiXCR into one record per CDR3 protein. The sample yields 400,000 to 500,000 distinct CDR3 sequences, roughly 17% seen once. These data are also associated with another study on T cells in Graves' hyperthyroidism and ophthalmopathy.

Material: peripheral blood mononuclear cells (PBMCs), obtained at new diagnosis, from a patient treated with antithyroid drugs. This rearrangement joins TRBV29-1 to TRBJ2-7; 8 nucleotides align to TRBD1. This clonotype was sampled from a woman in her twenties or thirties with Graves disease. For the CDR3, the DNA is TGCAGCGTTGACGCGACAGGGGACCCCCACGGGGAGCAGTACTTC. Its protein product is CSVDATGDPHGEQYF.